The 25 T cell receptor beta chains presented below share a single source sample, sequenced in a study of human T cells and chemical hapten exposure. One entry per CDR3 protein, called by TCRdb with MiXCR from the RACE reads. This sample has a few hundred thousand distinct CDR3 sequences, with around 6% found just once. Described time point: patch test 2, 6 weeks after DPC sensitization. Treatment defined: therapeutic diphenylcyclopropenone sensitization with weekly scalp DPC. The sequenced sample was whole blood, obtained in connection with sensitization to the hapten diphenylcyclopropenone (DPC). These receptors came from a woman between 18 and 29 years old with alopecia areata. Some clones in this sample may be carry-over from other donors' samples.

This clonotype has more than one count but fewer than ten. The CDR3: CASSPGDRSSGANVLTF. The DNA of the CDR3 is TGTGCCAGCAGTCCCGGGGACAGAAGCTCTGGGGCCAACGTCCTGACTTTC. This chain links TRBV12-3 or TRBV12-4 with TRBJ2-6; 7 bases agree with TRBD1. There are 17 residues in the CDR3. V lost 5 bases to trimming and J lost 0 bases; unmatched junction nucleotides: 7.

This clonotype was found many times. The chain combines TRBV11-2 with TRBJ1-1; no reliable D call. This CDR3 comprises 15 residues. V was cut by 4 bases and J by 1 base, with 13 bases left in between. Germline V gene sequence: CDR1 SGHAT, CDR2 FQNNGV. CDR3 in amino acids: CASSSREPGNTEAFF. The DNA of the CDR3 is TGTGCCAGCAGCTCCCGTGAGCCGGGGAACACTGAAGCTTTCTTT.

This clonotype has just a few counts. This chain uses TRBV4-2 with TRBJ2-7; D is undetermined. V lost 0 bases and J lost 3, with 9 bases in between. The CDR3 is 14 residues long. From germline, CDR1 is LGHNA and CDR2 YNFKEQ. CDR3 loop: CASSQDKDFYEQYF. The DNA for the CDR3 is TGTGCCAGCAGCCAAGATAAAGATTTCTACGAGCAGTACTTC.

This clonotype was picked up many times. The chain uses TRBV27 and TRBJ1-1; D perhaps matches TRBD1 (5 bases). The germline CDR1 and CDR2 sequences are MNHEY and SMNVEV (reference sequence). Trimming removed 2 bases from V and 3 bases from J, with 13 bases in between. The CDR3 runs to 15 residues. The CDR3 DNA reads as TGTGCCAGCAGTTTACGCCGAGGGACCTACACTGAAGCTTTCTTT. It encodes CASSLRRGTYTEAFF.

Of note for this clonotype: This could be a read error, since a much larger clone is one nucleotide away. The CDR3 DNA reads as TGTGCCAGAAGTGGACAGGGGACAAATGAAGCTTTCTTT. It specifies CARSGQGTNEAFF. This chain joins TRBV6-5 and TRBJ1-1; TRBD1 matches 9 bases. Germline CDR1 and CDR2: MNHEY and SVGAGI. Unmatched junction bases numbered 9, after V lost 9 bases and J lost 7 bases. This CDR3 region has 13 residues.

This clonotype was seen ten or more times. This chain connects TRBV4-1 to TRBJ1-4; no clear D. Trimming shortened V by 3 bases and J by 4 bases, and 15 bases separated the two germline ends. CDR1 is MGHRA and CDR2 is YSYEKL in the germline V gene. This CDR3 has 16 amino acids. The CDR3, as DNA: TGCGCCAGCAGCCAGGGTGGACGGAGCCTTAATGAAAAACTGTTTTTT. Amino acid sequence: CASSQGGRSLNEKLFF.

The V gene is TRBV6-6, the J gene TRBJ2-7, with 8 bases aligning to TRBD1. After removal of 10 bases from V and 3 bases from J, the junction contained 8 bases not matched to a gene. Germline lookup yields CDR1 MNHNY and CDR2 SVGAGI (reference sequence). There are 13 residues in the CDR3. CDR3 nucleotide sequence: TGTGCCACCGAGGAGACAGGGGACTACGAGCAGTACTTC. It codes for CATEETGDYEQYF.

This clonotype was seen repeatedly, ten times or more. V usage is TRBV12-3 or TRBV12-4 and J usage is TRBJ1-6, with TRBD1 identical over 10 bases. The CDR3 is 14 amino acids. V trimming: 5 bases; J trimming: 10 bases; junction bases outside the gene matches: 5. The CDR3 coding sequence is TGTGCCAGCAGTGCCGGGACAGGGGTGTCACCCCTCCACTTT. Translation gives CASSAGTGVSPLHF.

This clonotype was found many times. The rearrangement joins TRBV9 to TRBJ1-5; TRBD1 matches at 7 bases. V was clipped by 1 base and J by 6 bases; unmatched bases: 1. Germline V gene lookup returns CDR1 SGDLS and CDR2 YYNGEE. The CDR3 extends over 13 amino acids. CDR3 protein: CASSVQGGQPQHF. As DNA, the CDR3 is TGTGCCAGCAGCGTACAGGGGGGTCAGCCCCAGCATTTT.

This clonotype was seen more than once but under ten times. The chain links TRBV25-1 to TRBJ2-7, with D hard to call. This CDR3 region has 13 residues. Between the trimmed V and J ends, which lost 3 bases and 3 bases, there was a span of 9 bases. The germline V gene encodes CDR1 MGHDK and CDR2 SYGVNS. The CDR3 coding sequence is TGTGCCAGCAGTGATGGGGTGATCTACGAGCAGTACTTC. Amino acids: CASSDGVIYEQYF.

The chain recombines TRBV28 with TRBJ2-3; no definite D call. CDR3 length: 14 residues. Germline lookup yields CDR1 MDHEN and CDR2 SYDVKM. V lost 3 bases and J 2 bases, leaving 9 bases between the germline ends. The CDR3 sequence is CASSFVPFTDTQYF. CDR3 coding DNA: TGTGCCAGCAGTTTCGTGCCGTTCACAGATACGCAGTATTTT.

This clonotype was recorded a few times. For the CDR3, the DNA is TGTGCCAGCAGCCCATCGGCTGCCTTTGCTACAGATACGCAGTATTTT. This codes for CASSPSAAFATDTQYF. The chain joins TRBV7-3 to TRBJ2-3; D is unresolved. The germline CDR1 and CDR2 sequences are SGHTA and FQGTGA. CDR3 length equals 16 residues. Deletions cut 5 bases from V and 3 bases from J, with 18 bases between.

This clonotype was counted a few times. J is TRBJ2-5 and V is TRBV4-3; 7 bases agree with TRBD1. V lost 2 bases and J lost 8; bases outside the gene matches: 8. The germline V gene encodes CDR1 LGHNA and CDR2 YSLEER. The CDR3 runs 14 residues. Here the CDR3 DNA reads TGCGCCAGCAGCCAATACGACAGGGTGCCCACCCAGTACTTC. It specifies CASSQYDRVPTQYF.

At least ten counts were recorded for this clonotype. The rearrangement links TRBV14 to TRBJ1-1; D is unclear. In germline, CDR1 is SGHDN, CDR2 FVKESK. This CDR3 has 13 residues. The V end lost 0 bases, the J end lost 12 bases, and 14 bases lay between the germline ends. CDR3 in amino acids: CASSQEPVPGTFF. The CDR3 DNA is TGTGCCAGCAGCCAAGAACCGGTCCCGGGGACTTTCTTT.

The table lists this clonotype with a few counts. The CDR3 nucleotides read TGTGCCAGCAGCCCCGACAGGGGGAAGAGCTATGGCTACACCTTC. Amino acids: CASSPDRGKSYGYTF. The chain couples TRBV5-6 to TRBJ1-2; 9 bases are a match to TRBD1. J gave up 4 bases and V 4 bases, and 8 bases lay outside the gene matches. There are 15 residues in the CDR3. Germline V gene sequence: CDR1 SGHDT, CDR2 YYEEEE.

This clonotype was picked up many times. The chain links TRBV7-2 to TRBJ1-5; D not certain. Per germline, CDR1 SGHTA and CDR2 FQGNSA. There are 12 residues in the CDR3. V dropped 5 bases and J dropped 9 bases, with 11 bases sitting between them. The CDR3 region is CASSLNRRPQHF. The CDR3 nucleotides are TGTGCCAGCAGCCTTAATCGAAGGCCCCAGCATTTT.

The sample holds a few counts of this clonotype. The chain links TRBV3-1 to TRBJ1-4; weak D call: TRBD1 (5 bases). Per germline, CDR1 LGHDT and CDR2 YNNKEL (reference sequence). V was pared by 1 base and J by 6 bases, with 9 bases between. The CDR3 totals 14 residues. This chain's CDR3 is CASSQVGVDEKLFF. The CDR3 DNA reads TGTGCCAGCAGCCAAGTAGGGGTTGATGAAAAACTGTTTTTT.

The chain combines TRBV7-2 with TRBJ2-7; 10 nucleotides line up with TRBD2. The CDR3 is 14 amino acids. J gave up 6 bases and V 0 bases, and 2 bases lay outside the gene matches. Germline values: CDR1 SGHTA, CDR2 FQGNSA. The CDR3 loop reads CASSLASGGLEQYF. Here the CDR3 DNA reads TGTGCCAGCAGCTTAGCTAGCGGGGGGCTCGAGCAGTACTTC.

In this sample, this clonotype turned up a few times. The V call is TRBV6-5, the J call TRBJ1-5, with D maybe TRBD1 (6 bases). Germline V gene data show CDR1 as MNHEY and CDR2 as SVGAGI. This CDR3 has 14 amino acids. Deletions cut 7 bases from V and 6 bases from J, with 16 bases between. CDR3 sequence (DNA): TGTGCCAGCACTAAACTACAGGGATCTCAGCCCCAGCATTTT. It codes for CASTKLQGSQPQHF.

The chain joins TRBV5-8 to TRBJ1-6; the D gene is possibly TRBD1 (6 bases). The CDR3 sequence is 14 residues long. Trimming shortened V by 6 bases and J by 5 bases, and 12 bases separated the two germline ends. Germline V CDR1 and CDR2: SGHTS, YDEGEE. The CDR3 reads CASNSGTNNSPLHF. CDR3 nucleotide sequence: TGTGCCAGCAACTCCGGGACAAATAATTCACCCCTCCACTTT.

Only a few counts were recorded for this clonotype. V gene TRBV28 combines with J gene TRBJ2-7, with a possible D match to TRBD2 (5 bases). V lost 0 bases, J lost 2 bases, and 5 bases lay in between. Germline V gene data show CDR1 as MDHEN and CDR2 as SYDVKM. The CDR3 has 13 amino acids. CDR3 protein: CASSLWRAYEQYF. The DNA for the CDR3 is TGTGCCAGCAGTTTATGGAGGGCCTACGAGCAGTACTTC.

This clonotype was seen repeatedly, ten times or more. V gene TRBV7-2 combines with J gene TRBJ2-3, with D unresolved. Germline CDR1 reads SGHTA; CDR2 reads FQGNSA. V lost 5 bases, J lost 2 bases, and 11 bases lay in between. The CDR3 consists of 14 residues. The CDR3 sequence is CASSLRTTTDTQYF. For the CDR3, the DNA is TGTGCCAGCAGCCTGCGCACCACCACAGATACGCAGTATTTT.

In its sample, this clonotype was seen many times. V usage is TRBV20-1 and J usage is TRBJ1-5; tentative D call: TRBD1 (5 bases). V was pared by 1 base and J by 2 bases, with 6 bases between. This CDR3 has 13 residues. Germline CDR1 DFQATT, CDR2 SNEGSKA (reference sequence). The CDR3 DNA is TGCAGTGCTAGAGGGGGCCGCAATCAGCCCCAGCATTTT. This sequence encodes CSARGGRNQPQHF.

This chain uses TRBV7-2 with TRBJ1-1; D possibly corresponds to TRBD1 (6 bases). Germline V gene data show CDR1 as SGHTA and CDR2 as FQGNSA. This CDR3 contains 13 residues. Trimming shortened V by 5 bases and J by 1 base, and 8 bases separated the two germline ends. The CDR3 coding sequence is TGTGCCAGCAGCAAGGACAGGAACACTGAAGCTTTCTTT. Protein product: CASSKDRNTEAFF.

The chain links TRBV20-1 to TRBJ2-3; D remains unclear. From germline, CDR1 is DFQATT and CDR2 SNEGSKA (reference sequence). The CDR3 length is 14 residues. V lost 4 bases and J lost 1, with 12 bases in between. The CDR3 nucleotides are TGCAGTGCTAAATCAACCTTCGGCACAGATACGCAGTATTTT. Protein sequence: CSAKSTFGTDTQYF.